There are a few counts of the clone carrying this T cell receptor beta chain. Its target is not known. The data originate from a study of cytomegalovirus exposure and HLA in healthy donors. PCR was performed using 60 Vbeta and 13 Jbeta primers. Only in-frame clones appear in the TCRdb table, and some are missing; sequencing was by immunoSEQ multiplex PCR. The table shows approximately 210,000 clones, with 81% occurring only once. Whole-study findings and limits: TCR beta V- and J-gene trimming, according to a later analysis, was linked to a missense DCLRE1C variant. In an earlier analysis, most TCR beta V segments were productive about 87% or about 30% of the time. Sequencing likely produced, as an artifact, a cluster of highly shared sequence variants.

V was cut by 2 bases and J by 3 bases, with 8 bases left in between. The CDR3 consists of 14 residues. Germline V gene data show CDR1 as SGHAT and CDR2 as FQNNGV. The sample taken for sequencing was PBMCs. This receptor was identified in a man between 18 and 35 years old in good health and CMV-seronegative. The genes are TRBV11-2 and TRBJ2-1, with D maybe TRBD1 (6 bases). The CDR3 protein is CASSLWDNYNEQFF. The DNA of the CDR3 is TGTGCCAGCAGCTTATGGGACAACTACAATGAGCAGTTCTTC.